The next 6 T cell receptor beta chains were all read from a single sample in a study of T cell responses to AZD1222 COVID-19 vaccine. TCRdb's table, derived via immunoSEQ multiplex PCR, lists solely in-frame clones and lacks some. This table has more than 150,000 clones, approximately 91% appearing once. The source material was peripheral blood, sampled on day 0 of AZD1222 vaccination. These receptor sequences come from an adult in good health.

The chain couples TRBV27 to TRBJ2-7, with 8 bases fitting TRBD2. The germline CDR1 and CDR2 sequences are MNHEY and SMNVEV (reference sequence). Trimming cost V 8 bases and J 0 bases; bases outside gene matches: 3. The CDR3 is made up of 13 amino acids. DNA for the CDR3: TGTGCCAGCTCGGGGGGGAGCTCCTACGAGCAGTACTTC. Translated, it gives CASSGGSSYEQYF.

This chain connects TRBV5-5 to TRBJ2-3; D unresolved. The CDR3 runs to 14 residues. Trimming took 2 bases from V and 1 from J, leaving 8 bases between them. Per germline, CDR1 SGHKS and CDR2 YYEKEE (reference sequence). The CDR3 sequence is CASSFFWGTDTQYF. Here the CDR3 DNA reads TGTGCCAGCAGCTTTTTTTGGGGCACAGATACGCAGTATTTT.

The CDR3 protein is CASSPTDGHYNEKLFF. CDR3 bases: TGTGCCAGCAGCCCCACGGACGGGCATTATAATGAAAAACTGTTTTTT. The gene calls are TRBV3-1 (or the pseudogene TRBV3-2) and TRBJ1-4; D ambiguous. Germline CDR1 is LGHDT and CDR2 is YNNKEL (reference sequence). CDR3 length: 16 amino acids. The V end was cut by 4 bases, the J end by 4 bases, with 16 bases between.

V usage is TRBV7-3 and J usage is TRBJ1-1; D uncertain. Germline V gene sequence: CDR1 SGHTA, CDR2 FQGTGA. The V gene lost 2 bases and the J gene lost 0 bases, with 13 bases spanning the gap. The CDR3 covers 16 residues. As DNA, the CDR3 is TGTGCCAGCAGCTTATTAGGAACGCTTATGAACACTGAAGCTTTCTTT. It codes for CASSLLGTLMNTEAFF.

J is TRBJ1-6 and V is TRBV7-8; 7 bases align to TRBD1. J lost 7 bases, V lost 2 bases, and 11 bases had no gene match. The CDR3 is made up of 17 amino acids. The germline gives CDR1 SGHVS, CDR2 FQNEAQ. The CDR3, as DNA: TGTGCCAGCAGCTTAAATCCGGGACAGACCTTAAATTCACCCCTCCACTTT. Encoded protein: CASSLNPGQTLNSPLHF.

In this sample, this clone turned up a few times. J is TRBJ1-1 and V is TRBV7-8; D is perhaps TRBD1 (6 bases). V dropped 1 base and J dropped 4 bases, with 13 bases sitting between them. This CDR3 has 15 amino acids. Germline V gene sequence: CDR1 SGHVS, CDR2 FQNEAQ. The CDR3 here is CASSLVGATGTEAFF. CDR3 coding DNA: TGTGCCAGCAGCTTAGTGGGGGCGACGGGCACTGAAGCTTTCTTT.